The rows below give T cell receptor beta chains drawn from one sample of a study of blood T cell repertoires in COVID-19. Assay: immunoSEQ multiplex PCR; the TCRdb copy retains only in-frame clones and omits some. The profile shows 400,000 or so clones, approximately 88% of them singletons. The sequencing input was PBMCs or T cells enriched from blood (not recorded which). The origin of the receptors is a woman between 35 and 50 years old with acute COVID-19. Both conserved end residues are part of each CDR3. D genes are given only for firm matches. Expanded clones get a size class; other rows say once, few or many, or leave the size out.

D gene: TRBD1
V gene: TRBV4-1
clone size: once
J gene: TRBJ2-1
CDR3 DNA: TGCGCCAGCAGCCAGGACAGGAGCTCCTACAATGAGCAGTTCTTC
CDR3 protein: CASSQDRSSYNEQFF

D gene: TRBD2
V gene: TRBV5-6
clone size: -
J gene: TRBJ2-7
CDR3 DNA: TGTGCCAGCAGCTTCTCCGGGGGGGCACGGTCGTACGAGCAGTACTTC
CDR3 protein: CASSFSGGARSYEQYF

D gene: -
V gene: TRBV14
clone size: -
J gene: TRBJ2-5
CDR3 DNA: TGTGCCAGCAGCCTCCAGGGGAAGGGAGGGGAGACCCAGTACTTC
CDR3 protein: CASSLQGKGGETQYF

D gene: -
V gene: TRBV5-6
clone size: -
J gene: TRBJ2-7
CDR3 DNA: TGTGCCAGCAGCTTGATGGCGGGGCCCTACTACGAGCAGTACTTC
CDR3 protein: CASSLMAGPYYEQYF

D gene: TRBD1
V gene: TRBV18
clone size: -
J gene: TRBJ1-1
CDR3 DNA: TGTGCCAGCTCACCTGCAGGGGGGAACACTGAAGCTTTCTTT
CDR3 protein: CASSPAGGNTEAFF

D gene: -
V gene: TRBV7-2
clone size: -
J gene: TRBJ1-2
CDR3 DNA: TGTGCCAGCAGCAAAGCGCAGGGGTCTAACTATGGCTACACCTTC
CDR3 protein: CASSKAQGSNYGYTF

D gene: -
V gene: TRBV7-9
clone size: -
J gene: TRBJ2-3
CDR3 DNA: TGTGCCAGCACTCCAGGCCACACCACAGATACGCAGTATTTT
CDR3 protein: CASTPGHTTDTQYF

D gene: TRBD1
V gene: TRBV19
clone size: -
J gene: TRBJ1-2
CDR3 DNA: TGTGCCAGTACCGCGGACAGGGGTTCGGGTGGCTACACCTTC
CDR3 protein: CASTADRGSGGYTF

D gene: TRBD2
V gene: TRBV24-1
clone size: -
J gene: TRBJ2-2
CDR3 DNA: TGTGCCACCAGTGACCCGACTAGCGGGCGGACCGGGGAGCTGTTTTTT
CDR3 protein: CATSDPTSGRTGELFF

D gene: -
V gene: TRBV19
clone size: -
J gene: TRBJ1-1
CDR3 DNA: TGTGCCAGTAGTATAAGGGGCATGAACACTGAAGCTTTCTTT
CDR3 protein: CASSIRGMNTEAFF

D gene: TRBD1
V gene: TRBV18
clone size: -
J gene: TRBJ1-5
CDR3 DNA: TGTGCCAGCTCAACTGACAGGGGACAGCCCCAGCATTTT
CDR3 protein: CASSTDRGQPQHF

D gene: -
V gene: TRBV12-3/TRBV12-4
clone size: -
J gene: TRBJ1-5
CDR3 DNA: TGTGCCAGCAGTTTAGTAAATCAGCCCCAGCATTTT
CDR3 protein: CASSLVNQPQHF

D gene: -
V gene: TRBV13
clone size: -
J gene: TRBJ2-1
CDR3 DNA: TGTGCCAGCAGCCGGGGGAATGAGCAGTTCTTC
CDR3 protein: CASSRGNEQFF

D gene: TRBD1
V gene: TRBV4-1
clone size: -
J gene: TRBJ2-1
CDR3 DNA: TGCGCCAGCAGCCAATACGGGACAGGGGGCAATGAGCAGTTCTTC
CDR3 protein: CASSQYGTGGNEQFF

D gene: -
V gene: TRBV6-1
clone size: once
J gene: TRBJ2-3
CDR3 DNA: TGTGCCAGCAGTTATCCCGGGGATGGAGATACGCAGTATTTT
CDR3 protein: CASSYPGDGDTQYF

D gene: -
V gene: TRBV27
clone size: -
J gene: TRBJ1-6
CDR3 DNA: TGTGCCAGCAGGTCTCCTCTTCGCTCCTATAATTCACCCCTCCACTTT
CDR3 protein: CASRSPLRSYNSPLHF

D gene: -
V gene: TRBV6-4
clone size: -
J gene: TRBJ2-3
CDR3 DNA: TGTGCCAGCAGTTCCGGAGGAGATACGCAGTATTTT
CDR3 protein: CASSSGGDTQYF

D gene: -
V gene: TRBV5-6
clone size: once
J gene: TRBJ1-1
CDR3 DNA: TGTGCCAGCAGCTCACGACTGACGTTGATGAACACTGAAGCTTTCTTT
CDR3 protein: CASSSRLTLMNTEAFF

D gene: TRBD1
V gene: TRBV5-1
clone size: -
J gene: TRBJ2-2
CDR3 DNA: TGCGCCAGCAGCTTGATTTGGACAGGGGTTTCCGGGGAGCTGTTTTTT
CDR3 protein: CASSLIWTGVSGELFF

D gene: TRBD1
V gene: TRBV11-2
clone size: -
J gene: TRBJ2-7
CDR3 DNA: TGTGCCAGCAGCCCACTTAGGACAGGATCCTACGAGCAGTACTTC
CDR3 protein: CASSPLRTGSYEQYF

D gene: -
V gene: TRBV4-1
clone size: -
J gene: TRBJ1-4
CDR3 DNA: TGCGCCAGCAGCCAACAACGGAGGCTGAGGGAAAAACTGTTTTTT
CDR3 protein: CASSQQRRLREKLFF

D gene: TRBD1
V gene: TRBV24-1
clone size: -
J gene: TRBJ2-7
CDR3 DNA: TGTGCCACCAGTGATCAACTACAGGGGCTCTGGTACGAGCAGTACTTC
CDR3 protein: CATSDQLQGLWYEQYF

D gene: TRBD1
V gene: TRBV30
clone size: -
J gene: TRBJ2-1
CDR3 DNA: TGTGCCGGCATAAAACTACAGGGACAGGGGTCTCCCCATGAGCAGTTCTTC
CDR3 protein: CAGIKLQGQGSPHEQFF

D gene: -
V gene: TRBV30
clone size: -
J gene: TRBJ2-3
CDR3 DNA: TGTGCCTGGAGTGTCCACACAGATACGCAGTATTTT
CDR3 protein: CAWSVHTDTQYF

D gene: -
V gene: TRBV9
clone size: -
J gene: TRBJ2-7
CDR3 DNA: TGTGCCAGCAGCTCTCGGACAGCCGGCGAGCAGTACTTC
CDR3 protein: CASSSRTAGEQYF

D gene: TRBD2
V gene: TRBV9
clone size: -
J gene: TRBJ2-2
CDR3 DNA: TGTGCCAGCAGCGTAGGAGGCGGGGGTAGTACCGGGGAGCTGTTTTTT
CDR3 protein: CASSVGGGGSTGELFF

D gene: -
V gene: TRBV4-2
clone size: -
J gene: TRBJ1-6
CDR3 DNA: TGTGCCAGCAGCCAAGATGAGGGAGGGGCCCTTCGTTCACCCCTCCACTTT
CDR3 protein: CASSQDEGGALRSPLHF

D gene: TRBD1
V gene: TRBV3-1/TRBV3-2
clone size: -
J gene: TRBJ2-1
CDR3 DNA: TGTGCCAGCAGCCGAGCAGGGGGTGAGCAGTTCTTC
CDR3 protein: CASSRAGGEQFF

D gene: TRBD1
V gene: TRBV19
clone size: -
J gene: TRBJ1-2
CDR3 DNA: TGTGCCAGTGGGAACAGGGGGCCGGAAGACTATGGCTACACCTTC
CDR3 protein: CASGNRGPEDYGYTF

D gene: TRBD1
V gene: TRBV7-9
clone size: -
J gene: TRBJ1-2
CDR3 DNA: TGTGCCAGCAGCTTCCACCAGGGGGACTATGGCTACACCTTC
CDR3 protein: CASSFHQGDYGYTF

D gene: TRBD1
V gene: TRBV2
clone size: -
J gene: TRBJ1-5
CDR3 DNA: TGTGCCAGCACGAAGGACAGGGGGGAGCCCCAGCATTTT
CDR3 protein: CASTKDRGEPQHF

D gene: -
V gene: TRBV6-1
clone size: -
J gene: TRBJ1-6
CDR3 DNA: TGTGCCAGCAGTGATGATTCCGGGGGCTATAATTCACCCCTCCACTTT
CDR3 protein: CASSDDSGGYNSPLHF

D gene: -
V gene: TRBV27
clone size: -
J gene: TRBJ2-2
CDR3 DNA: TGTGCCAGCAGTTTTCTTGCGGCGAACACCGGGGAGCTGTTTTTT
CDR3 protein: CASSFLAANTGELFF

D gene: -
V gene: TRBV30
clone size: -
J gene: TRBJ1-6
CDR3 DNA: TGTGCCTGGAGTGTATCGGGTAGGACCCTCCACTTT
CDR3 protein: CAWSVSGRTLHF

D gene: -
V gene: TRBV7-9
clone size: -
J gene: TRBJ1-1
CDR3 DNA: TGTGCCAGCAGCTTACCAGGGTGGGGCACTGAAGCTTTCTTT
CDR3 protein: CASSLPGWGTEAFF

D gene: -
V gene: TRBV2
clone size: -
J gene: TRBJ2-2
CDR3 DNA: TGTGCCAGCAGTCTGCAGACCGGGGAGCTGTTTTTT
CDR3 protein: CASSLQTGELFF

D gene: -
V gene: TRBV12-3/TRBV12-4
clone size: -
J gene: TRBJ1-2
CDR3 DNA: TGTGCCAGCAGTTTACTCAGGGAACATGGCTACACCTTC
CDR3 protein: CASSLLREHGYTF

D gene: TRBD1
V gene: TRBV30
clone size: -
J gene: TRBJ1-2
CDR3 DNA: TGTGCCTGGAGTGGGGACAGGGACTATGGCTACACCTTC
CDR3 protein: CAWSGDRDYGYTF

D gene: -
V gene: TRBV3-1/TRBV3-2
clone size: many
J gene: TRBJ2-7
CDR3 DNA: TGTGCCAGCAGCCAAGTTGGTTTCGGTACCTACGAGCAGTACTTC
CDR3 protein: CASSQVGFGTYEQYF

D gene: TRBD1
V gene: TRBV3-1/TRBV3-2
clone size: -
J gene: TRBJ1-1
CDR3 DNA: TGTGCCAGCAGCCAAGTGTGGTCAGGGGGCACGGCTTTCTTT
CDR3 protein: CASSQVWSGGTAFF

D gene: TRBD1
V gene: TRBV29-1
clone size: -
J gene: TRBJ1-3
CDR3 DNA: TGCAGCGTTGATTCGACAGGGGCGGGAAACACCATATATTTT
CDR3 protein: CSVDSTGAGNTIYF

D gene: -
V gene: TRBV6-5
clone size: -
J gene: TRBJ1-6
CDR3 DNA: TGTGCCAGCAGTTACTCGAGCGGGATCAATTCACCCCTCCACTTT
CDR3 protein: CASSYSSGINSPLHF

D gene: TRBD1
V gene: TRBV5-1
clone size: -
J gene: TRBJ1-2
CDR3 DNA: TGCGCCAGCAGCGCCGGACAGGACTATGGCTACACCTTC
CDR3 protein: CASSAGQDYGYTF

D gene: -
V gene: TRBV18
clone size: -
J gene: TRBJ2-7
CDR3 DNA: TGTGCCAGCTCAACCTCACAGGGGGGGGAGCAGTACTTC
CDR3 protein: CASSTSQGGEQYF

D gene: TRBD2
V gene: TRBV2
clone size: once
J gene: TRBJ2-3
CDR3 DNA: TGTGCCAGCAGGCAACAGAGCGGGGGGGCGGTAGATACGCAGTATTTT
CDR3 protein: CASRQQSGGAVDTQYF

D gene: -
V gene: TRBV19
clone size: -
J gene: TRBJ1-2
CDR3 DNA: TGTGCCAGTAGTATAGCTCACGGCCAGGGGCCTGGCTACACCTTC
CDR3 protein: CASSIAHGQGPGYTF

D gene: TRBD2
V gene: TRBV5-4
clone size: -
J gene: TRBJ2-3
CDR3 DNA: TGTGCCAGCAGCTTGCGGCTAGCGGGGGGGCCAGATACGCAGTATTTT
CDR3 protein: CASSLRLAGGPDTQYF

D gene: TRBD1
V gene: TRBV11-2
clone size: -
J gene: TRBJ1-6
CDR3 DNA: TGTGCCAGCAGCTCCCTGAGGACAGGCGTGAATGCACCCCTCCACTTT
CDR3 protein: CASSSLRTGVNAPLHF

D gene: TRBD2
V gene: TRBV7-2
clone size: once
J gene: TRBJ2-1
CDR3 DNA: TGTGCCAGCAGCTTCCGATCGGGGGGGCCAAATGAGCAGTTCTTC
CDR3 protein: CASSFRSGGPNEQFF

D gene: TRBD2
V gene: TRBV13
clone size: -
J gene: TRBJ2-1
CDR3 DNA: TGTGCCAGCAGCCGAACTAGCGGGGTGAACAATGAGCAGTTCTTC
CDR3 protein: CASSRTSGVNNEQFF

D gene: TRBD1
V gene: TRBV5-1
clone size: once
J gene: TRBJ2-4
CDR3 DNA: TGCGCCAGCAGCTTGGTTCGTGGGGACAGTTTAGCCAAAAACATTCAGTACTTC
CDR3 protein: CASSLVRGDSLAKNIQYF

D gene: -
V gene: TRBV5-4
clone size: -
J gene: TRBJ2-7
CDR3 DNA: TGTGCCAGCAGCTTACGGCCAGGCGAGCAGTACTTC
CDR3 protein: CASSLRPGEQYF

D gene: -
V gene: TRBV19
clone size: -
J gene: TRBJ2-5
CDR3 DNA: TGTGCCAGCGCTACAGGTTATGAAGAGACCCAGTACTTC
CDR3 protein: CASATGYEETQYF

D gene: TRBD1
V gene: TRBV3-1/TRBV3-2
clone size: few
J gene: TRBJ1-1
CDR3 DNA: TGTGCCAGCAGCCATCTCACAGGGGATGGGAACACTGAAGCTTTCTTT
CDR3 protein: CASSHLTGDGNTEAFF

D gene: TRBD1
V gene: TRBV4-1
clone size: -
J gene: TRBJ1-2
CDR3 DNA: TGCGCCAGCAGCCAAGGACAGGGTTCGGTAGACTATGGCTACACCTTC
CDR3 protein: CASSQGQGSVDYGYTF